This T cell receptor (beta chain) is drawn from a study of T cell repertoires in cytomegalovirus infection. About the study: Selected CMV epitopes included recently identified HLA-C-restricted ones as well as well-studied HLA-B-restricted ones. Both CMV infection and a matching HLA type were indicated by public TCR beta signatures.

Turning to this clonotype: Its antigen is not identified.

The V gene lost 4 bases and the J gene lost 7 bases, with 10 bases spanning the gap. This CDR3 spans 12 amino acids. The germline CDR1 and CDR2 sequences are SNHLY and FYNNEI. TCRdb re-called the reads with MiXCR, one entry per CDR3 protein. The data hold some 920,000 distinct CDR3 sequences, with around 32% observed a single time. Study-wide points: Identification of carriers of CMV plus the relevant HLA was performed using cumulative public TCR beta family frequency. The response measured ex vivo was dominated by TCR beta clonotypes (HLA-C-restricted and CMV-specific).

The sample in question was cultured CD8+ T cells from PBMCs, obtained from culture after CMV antigen stimulation. This TCR came from a human donor in good health (CMV status not recorded). Some clones in this sample may be carry-over from other donors' samples. The gene calls are TRBV2 and TRBJ1-1; TRBD1 might be the D (5 bases). The CDR3 bases are TGTGCCAGCAGTGGGACACCCCTTGAAGCTTTCTTT. Its protein product is CASSGTPLEAFF.